These T cell receptor beta chains were read from a single sample in a study of blood T cell repertoires in COVID-19. Sequenced by immunoSEQ multiplex PCR; TCRdb stores in-frame clones only, minus some. Here the sample spans 250,000 to 350,000 clones, roughly 90% being singletons. Sequencing was performed on peripheral blood. All receptors derive from a man younger than 30 who had recovered from COVID-19. CDR3s include the opening cysteine and the closing phenylalanine or tryptophan. The D gene is left open where the match is weak. Some rows mark clone size as missing; the rest say once, few, many or name a class of expanded clone.

>-|TRBJ1-1|TRBV6-6|-
TGTGCCAGCAGTTTACCCCGAGCGGAAGCTTTCTTT
CASSLPRAEAFF
>TRBD2|TRBJ2-1|TRBV18|-
TGTGCCAGCTCACCACCCAGCGGGAGGAACAATGAGCAGTTCTTC
CASSPPSGRNNEQFF
>TRBD2|TRBJ2-7|TRBV2|-
TGTGCCAGCAGTGTTGGTAGCGGGAGATTTTCCTACGAGCAGTACTTC
CASSVGSGRFSYEQYF
>-|TRBJ1-6|TRBV27|-
TGTGCCAGCAGTTTAAGTTGGGCCGAAGGCCGGGGACCCCTCCACTTT
CASSLSWAEGRGPLHF
>-|TRBJ2-5|TRBV3-1/TRBV3-2|-
TGTGCCAGCAGCCAATCTCAAGAGACCCAGTACTTC
CASSQSQETQYF
>-|TRBJ2-7|TRBV7-2|many
TGTGCCAGCAGCTGGGGGCAGGGGCCCTACGAGCAGTACTTC
CASSWGQGPYEQYF
>TRBD1|TRBJ1-4|TRBV4-1|-
TGCGCCAGCAGCCAATTACAGGGGGCGTCTGAAAAACTGTTTTTT
CASSQLQGASEKLFF
>TRBD2|TRBJ2-7|TRBV2|-
TGTGCCAGCAGTGAAGCTGCGCAGCGGGAGAAGGCCTACGAGCAGTACTTC
CASSEAAQREKAYEQYF
>TRBD1|TRBJ1-6|TRBV19|-
TGTGCCAGTAGCCCAGGGGGCAGGTCAAATTCACCCCTCCACTTT
CASSPGGRSNSPLHF
>-|TRBJ2-7|TRBV27|-
TGTGCCAGCAGTCTGCTGGGGGGGCTAGGCGAGCAGTACTTC
CASSLLGGLGEQYF
>-|TRBJ2-7|TRBV19|-
TGTGCCAGTAGTCGATCCGGGAGACGCGACGAGCAGTACTTC
CASSRSGRRDEQYF
>-|TRBJ2-5|TRBV7-3|-
TGTGCCAGCAGCTCCCTAGGTGGAGCCCAGTACTTC
CASSSLGGAQYF
>-|TRBJ2-7|TRBV5-1|-
TGCGCCAGCAGCGTCAGGGGGGACTCCTACGAGCAGTACTTC
CASSVRGDSYEQYF
>-|TRBJ2-7|TRBV7-3|-
TGTGCCAGCAGCTTACAGGGCAGCTCCTACGAGCAGTACTTC
CASSLQGSSYEQYF
>TRBD2|TRBJ2-1|TRBV7-6|-
TGTGCCAGCAGCTCCAGGCAGGGACTAGGGGGGGATGAGCAGTTCTTC
CASSSRQGLGGDEQFF
>-|TRBJ1-1|TRBV9|-
TGTGCCAGCAGCGTAGATACAGATTTGAACACTGAAGCTTTCTTT
CASSVDTDLNTEAFF
>-|TRBJ1-2|TRBV7-2|-
TGTGCCAGCAGCTTTCATTCAACTTCCCCGACAGGAGGTTATGGCTACACCTTC
CASSFHSTSPTGGYGYTF
>-|TRBJ1-1|TRBV6-5|-
TGTGCCAGCAGTTACTCCCAGGGTTATGAAGCTTTCTTT
CASSYSQGYEAFF
>-|TRBJ2-7|TRBV19|-
TGTGCCAGTAGTAGCGACAAGTACTACGAGCAGTACTTC
CASSSDKYYEQYF
>-|TRBJ2-2|TRBV19|-
TGTGCCAGTAGATCCGGGACAAGCTCGGTTATCGGGGAGCTGTTTTTT
CASRSGTSSVIGELFF
>-|TRBJ2-3|TRBV24-1|-
TGTGCCACCAGTGATACTCAGCAGGGTTCAGATACGCAGTATTTT
CATSDTQQGSDTQYF
>-|TRBJ1-1|TRBV19|-
TGTGCCAGTCTAATACAGGGAGAGACTGAAGCTTTCTTT
CASLIQGETEAFF